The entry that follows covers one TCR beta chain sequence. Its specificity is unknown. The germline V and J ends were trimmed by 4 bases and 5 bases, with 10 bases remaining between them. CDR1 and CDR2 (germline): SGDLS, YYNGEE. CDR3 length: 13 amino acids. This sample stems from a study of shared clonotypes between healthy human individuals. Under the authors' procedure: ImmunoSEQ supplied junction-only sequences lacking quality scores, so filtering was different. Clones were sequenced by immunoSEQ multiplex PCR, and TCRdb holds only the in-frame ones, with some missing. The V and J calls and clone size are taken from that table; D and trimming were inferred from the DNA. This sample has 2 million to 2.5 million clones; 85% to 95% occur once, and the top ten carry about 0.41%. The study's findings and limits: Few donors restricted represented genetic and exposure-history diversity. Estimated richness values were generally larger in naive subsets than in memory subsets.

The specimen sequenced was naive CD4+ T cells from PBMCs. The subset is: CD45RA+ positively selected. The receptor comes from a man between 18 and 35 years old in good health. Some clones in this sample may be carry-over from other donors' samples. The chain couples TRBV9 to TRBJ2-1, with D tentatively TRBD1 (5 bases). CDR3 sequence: CASSKLGHNEQFF. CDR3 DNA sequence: TGTGCCAGCAGCAAATTGGGGCACAATGAGCAGTTCTTC.